These T cell receptor beta chains were read from a single sample in a study of T cell repertoires in cytomegalovirus infection. MiXCR, run by TCRdb on the reads, gives a single entry per CDR3 protein. The sample contains approximately 550,000 distinct CDR3 sequences, about 15% of which appear only once. Sequenced: CD8+ T cells from PBMCs. The receptors stem from a human donor in good health (CMV status not recorded). Some clones in this sample may be carry-over from other donors' samples. CDR3s include the opening cysteine and the closing phenylalanine or tryptophan. The D gene is left open where the match is weak. Expanded clones get a size class; other rows say once, few or many, or leave the size out.

v_gene	d_gene	j_gene	abundance	CDR3nt	CDR3aa
TRBV11-2	TRBD2	TRBJ2-7	.	TGTGCCAGCAGCTTAGAAGGACTAGCCGACTACGAGCAGTACTTC	CASSLEGLADYEQYF
TRBV7-9	.	TRBJ2-3	many	TGTGCCAGCAGCTTAGCTGCAGATACGCAGTATTTT	CASSLAADTQYF
TRBV30	.	TRBJ2-3	few	TGTGCCTGGAGCCCCTCCTTTACCGCCACAGATACGCAGTATTTT	CAWSPSFTATDTQYF
TRBV4-2	.	TRBJ1-1	many	TGTGCCAGCAGCCAAGATTCCGGGGCAGGGGCCACTGAAGCTTTCTTT	CASSQDSGAGATEAFF
TRBV6-1	.	TRBJ2-7	.	TGTGCCAGCAGTGAATACCCAGGGGCCTCCTACGAGCAGTACTTC	CASSEYPGASYEQYF
TRBV2	.	TRBJ2-4	few	TGTGCCAGCAGTCCTGACCCGGGGCGGACCAAAAACATTCAGTACTTC	CASSPDPGRTKNIQYF
TRBV27	.	TRBJ1-1	.	TGTGCCAGCAGTCCCCCGGGACCTACGAACACTGAAGCTTTCTTT	CASSPPGPTNTEAFF
TRBV5-1	.	TRBJ2-1	.	TGCGCCAGCACTCTCTCCTACAATGAGCAGTTCTTC	CASTLSYNEQFF
TRBV14	.	TRBJ1-2	.	TGTGCCAGCAGCCTGACCGAGACACCCTACTATGGCTACACCTTC	CASSLTETPYYGYTF
TRBV11-2	.	TRBJ2-1	many	TGTGCCAGCAGCTTATCAGGGTCAGGAGAATTCTTC	CASSLSGSGEFF
TRBV11-1	.	TRBJ1-2	many	TGTGCCAGCAGCCCTGGCTACACCTTC	CASSPGYTF
TRBV2	.	TRBJ2-5	.	TGTGCCAGCAGTGAACAGGACAGCGAGACCCAGTACTTC	CASSEQDSETQYF
TRBV9	TRBD2	TRBJ2-1	.	TGTGCCAGCAGCGACCCCAAGGAGGGAGGGTACAATGAGCAGTTCTTC	CASSDPKEGGYNEQFF
TRBV27	.	TRBJ2-3	few	TGTGCCAGCAGCTACGCGGGCGGCGATACGCAGTATTTT	CASSYAGGDTQYF
TRBV2	.	TRBJ1-1	.	TGTGCCAGCCCAACCTATGACAAGGAGAACACTGAAGCTTTCTTT	CASPTYDKENTEAFF
TRBV11-2	.	TRBJ1-1	many	TGTGCCAGCAGCTTATGGGGGCAGCCCACTGAAGCTTTCTTT	CASSLWGQPTEAFF
TRBV7-9	TRBD2	TRBJ2-7	many	TGTGCCAGCAGCACCCTCCACGGGGGGGGGAACTACGAGCAGTACTTC	CASSTLHGGGNYEQYF
TRBV12-5	.	TRBJ2-2	many	TGTGCTAGTGGTTTAATAGTGGGGTGGACAGCGAACACCGGGGAGCTGTTTTTT	CASGLIVGWTANTGELFF
TRBV2	.	TRBJ2-2	.	TGTGCCAGCAGTGCGTCCAGGCAACACACCGGGGAGCTGTTTTTT	CASSASRQHTGELFF
TRBV7-2	TRBD2	TRBJ2-7	many	TGTGCCAGCAGCTTAATAAGCGGGGCCTCCTACGAGCAGTACTTC	CASSLISGASYEQYF
TRBV11-1	.	TRBJ1-1	many	TGTGCCAGCAGCTTTACAGGGCAGGATGAAGCTTTCTTT	CASSFTGQDEAFF
TRBV6-5	.	TRBJ2-3	few	TGTGCCAGCAGTTACACCGGGACACCAACAGATACGCAGTATTTT	CASSYTGTPTDTQYF
TRBV4-1	TRBD2	TRBJ2-1	many	TGCGCCAGCAGCCATCCCTCCGCGGTGACTAGCGGATACAATGAGCAGTTCTTC	CASSHPSAVTSGYNEQFF
TRBV5-6	.	TRBJ1-2	many	TGTGCCAGCAGCTTGGTGAGCGCTTGGATAGGGATCTCGTGGGGCTACACCTTC	CASSLVSAWIGISWGYTF
TRBV28	TRBD2	TRBJ2-7	.	TGTGCCGCGGGGGAAAGCGGGAGTAACTACGAGCAGTACTTC	CAAGESGSNYEQYF
TRBV4-1	.	TRBJ2-3	.	TGCGCCAGCAGCGGCCACTTCACAGATACGCAGTATTTT	CASSGHFTDTQYF
TRBV11-2	TRBD1	TRBJ2-1	many	TGTGCCAGCAGCTCCACGCAAGCGAACAGGGGGAACAACAATGAGCAGTTCTTC	CASSSTQANRGNNNEQFF
TRBV5-4	TRBD1	TRBJ2-7	many	TGTGCCAGCAGCTTAAAGGGACAGGGCTACGAGCAGTACTTC	CASSLKGQGYEQYF
TRBV29-1	.	TRBJ2-3	many	TGCAGCATACCTCGGGACGACTATACTAGCACAGATACGCAGTATTTT	CSIPRDDYTSTDTQYF
TRBV5-8	.	TRBJ2-7	.	TGTGCCAGCAGCTGGGGGGCCCTGGGGCGCGACGAGCAGTACTTC	CASSWGALGRDEQYF
TRBV2	TRBD1	TRBJ1-5	.	TGTGCCAGCACTATAACAGGGGGGCGCAATCAGCCCCAGCATTTT	CASTITGGRNQPQHF
TRBV28	.	TRBJ1-1	many	TGTGCCAGCAGTTTTAGCGGCAGGGTCCTCGAAGCTTTCTTT	CASSFSGRVLEAFF
TRBV12-3/TRBV12-4	.	TRBJ1-5	many	TGTGCCAGCAGCGGTTTCCGGGACGCGAATCAGCCCCAGCATTTT	CASSGFRDANQPQHF
TRBV12-3/TRBV12-4	.	TRBJ2-2	few	TGTGCCACCGAGATCCCCACCGGGGAGCTGTTTTTT	CATEIPTGELFF
TRBV19	TRBD1	TRBJ2-1	many	TGTGCCAGTGATACAAGCACAGGGGATGAGCAGTTCTTC	CASDTSTGDEQFF
TRBV27	TRBD2	TRBJ2-2	.	TGTGCCAGCAGTTCCCCCGGGACTAGCGGGGTGGAGCTGTTTTTT	CASSSPGTSGVELFF
TRBV28	.	TRBJ2-5	many	TGTGCCAGCAGTGACCGGGACGGAAAAGAGACCCAGTACTTC	CASSDRDGKETQYF
TRBV7-8	.	TRBJ2-7	.	TGTGCAAGCAGCTCTGGGGATCTAATCTACGAGCAGTACTTC	CASSSGDLIYEQYF
TRBV6-2/TRBV6-3	TRBD2	TRBJ2-1	many	TGTGCCAGCAGTTTCCCATTTTGGCGGGAGAGGTACAATGAGCAGTTCTTC	CASSFPFWRERYNEQFF
TRBV7-6	.	TRBJ2-2	many	TGTGCCAGCAGCTCTGGAAGTGGGCTGGGGGAGCTGTTTTTT	CASSSGSGLGELFF
TRBV12-5	.	TRBJ1-5	.	TGTGCTAGTGGTTCATCCAGAGATAGCAATCAGCCCCAGCATTTT	CASGSSRDSNQPQHF
TRBV20-1	.	TRBJ2-7	many	TGCAGTGCTAGAGGCTGGCATGATGACCCCTACGAGCAGTACTTC	CSARGWHDDPYEQYF
TRBV20-1	TRBD1	TRBJ1-5	few	TGCAGTGCTCCGGACAGGGACAATCAGCCCCAGCATTTT	CSAPDRDNQPQHF
TRBV6-1	.	TRBJ2-7	few	TGTGCCAGCAGCTCCGGGACTGTACCCTACGAGCAGTACTTC	CASSSGTVPYEQYF
TRBV5-4	.	TRBJ2-3	many	TGTGCCAGCAGCTTGGTAGGGGGGGGACTGGGAGGAGATACGCAGTATTTT	CASSLVGGGLGGDTQYF
TRBV27	.	TRBJ1-2	many	TGTGCCAGCAGTTTATCGGAGGAGTCCTATGGCTACACCTTC	CASSLSEESYGYTF
TRBV6-6	.	TRBJ2-4	few	TGTGCCAGCAGTTACTTGTGGGCTGCCAAAAACATTCAGTACTTC	CASSYLWAAKNIQYF
TRBV7-9	.	TRBJ2-5	few	TGTGCCAGCAGCCCTCCCGGGAAAGAGACCCAGTACTTC	CASSPPGKETQYF